The 2 T cell receptor beta chains below all came from one sample that was sequenced in a study of shared clonotypes between healthy human individuals. TCRdb's table, derived via immunoSEQ multiplex PCR, lists solely in-frame clones and lacks some. Among over a million clones, less than 99% were seen once, and the ten largest hold 0.36%. Sample: naive CD4+ T cells sorted from blood. Subset of the sample: CD45RA+ positively selected. Every receptor here comes from a man aged 30 to 39 in good health.

This clone was recorded only once. The rearrangement joins TRBV4-3 to TRBJ2-1, with TRBD2 matching over 14 bases. This CDR3 region has 20 residues. J lost 3 bases, V lost 1 base, and 11 bases had no gene match. Germline lookup yields CDR1 LGHNA and CDR2 YSLEER. In nucleotides, the CDR3 is TGCGCCAGCAGCCAAGCACCGCTGACTAGCGGGAGGGCCAACTACAATGAGCAGTTCTTC. Translating it yields CASSQAPLTSGRANYNEQFF.

The chain couples TRBV14 to TRBJ1-1; D uncertain. Germline V CDR1 and CDR2: SGHDN, FVKESK. The CDR3 loop spans 17 amino acids. With 0 bases removed from V and 0 bases from J, the gap between germline ends came to 14 bases. The CDR3 DNA sequence: TGTGCCAGCAGCCAAGAGTATTTTACAGAGATGAACACTGAAGCTTTCTTT. Protein: CASSQEYFTEMNTEAFF.